The 27 T cell receptor beta chains presented below share a single source sample, sequenced in a study of post-analysis software for immune sequencing data. General study points: Roughly 5 TRBV segments occurring more often in patients than controls included TRBV5-6, TRBV5-1 and TRBV20-1.

The antigens for these receptors are not known. Unique molecular identifiers were present in the TCR beta cDNA libraries. TCRdb reanalysed the PCR reads using MiXCR and keeps one entry per CDR3 protein. In the table there are some 690,000 distinct CDR3 sequences, roughly 29% of which are singletons. Sequencing used blood. The receptors shown here come from a girl aged 5-17 years with multiple sclerosis.

The chain has TRBV21-1 and TRBJ1-2; TRBD1, as called in the table, went unchecked against the DNA. TRBV21-1 is recorded as a pseudogene. There are 18 residues in the CDR3. The CDR3 reads CASRTTGGSQETSRGYTF. Here the CDR3 DNA reads TGTGCCAGCAGGACGACAGGGGGCTCGCAAGAGACATCGAGAGGCTACACCTTC.

The V call is TRBV27, the J call TRBJ2-7, with 10 positions matching TRBD2. This CDR3 comprises 14 residues. Looked up from germline, CDR1 is MNHEY and CDR2 is SMNVEV (reference sequence). The V and J ends lost 8 bases and 2 bases, in that order; junction bases with no gene match: 6. This CDR3 reads CASGLAGAPYEQYF. The CDR3 DNA sequence: TGTGCCAGCGGTCTAGCGGGAGCCCCCTACGAGCAGTACTTC.

This chain joins TRBV7-2 and TRBJ2-7; 10 bases are a match to TRBD2. The last part of the DNA fits TRBJ2-5 better; the J call may be wrong. The CDR3 consists of 15 residues. Germline-derived CDR1 and CDR2 are SGHTA and FQGNSA. Here the CDR3 reads CASSLASGGTETQYF. CDR3 nucleotide sequence: TGTGCCAGCAGCTTGGCTAGCGGGGGTACAGAGACCCAGTACTTC.

The chain recombines TRBV5-6 with TRBJ2-1; TRBD2 aligns across 12 bases. CDR3 size: 13 residues. V shed 8 bases, J shed 8 bases, and the junction held 5 bases outside the gene matches. CDR1 is SGHDT and CDR2 is YYEEEE in the germline V gene. CDR3 in amino acids: CARRTSGNDEQFF. The CDR3 region has the DNA TGTGCCAGGAGGACTAGCGGGAACGATGAGCAGTTCTTC.

This clonotype has only a few counts. J is TRBJ2-7 and V is TRBV7-2, with 7 bases that match TRBD2. The J segment lost 2 bases and the V segment lost 4 bases, leaving 8 bases of the junction unmatched. This CDR3 comprises 15 residues. Germline V gene lookup returns CDR1 SGHTA and CDR2 FQGNSA. The CDR3 loop reads CASSWHWRGTYEQYF. The CDR3 bases are TGTGCCAGCAGCTGGCACTGGCGGGGGACCTACGAGCAGTACTTC.

The rearrangement uses TRBV12-3 or TRBV12-4 and TRBJ2-4; 11 positions match TRBD2. The J call may be incorrect, as the DNA end agrees better with TRBJ2-5. The CDR3 spans 15 residues. The CDR3 loop is CASSLRLAGMETQYF. CDR3 in DNA: TGTGCCAGCAGTCTGCGACTAGCGGGGATGGAGACCCAGTACTTC.

Here the CDR3 reads CASSEGQGAGGYTF. CDR3 in DNA: TGCGCCAGCAGCGAGGGACAGGGGGCAGGAGGCTACACCTTC. The chain combines TRBV5-1 with TRBJ1-2; 12 positions match TRBD1. The germline gives CDR1 SGHRS, CDR2 YFSETQ. The CDR3 has 14 amino acids. The J segment lost 8 bases and the V segment lost 4 bases, leaving 6 bases of the junction unmatched.

This clonotype was seen a few times. The chain uses TRBV15 and TRBJ1-4; D not certain. V was clipped by 4 bases and J by 0 bases, with 9 bases between them. Germline V gene lookup returns CDR1 LNHNV and CDR2 YYDKDF (reference sequence). The CDR3 runs to 15 residues. CDR3 protein: CATSNHQATNEKLFF. As DNA, the CDR3 is TGTGCCACCAGCAATCACCAGGCAACTAATGAAAAACTGTTTTTT.

This clonotype was counted between two and nine times. The chain is built from TRBV5-1 and TRBJ2-7, with D possibly TRBD2 on 6 matching bases. This CDR3 is 15 amino acids long. With 3 bases removed from V and 6 bases from J, the gap between germline ends came to 19 bases. Per the germline V gene, CDR1 is SGHRS and CDR2 is YFSETQ. The CDR3 DNA reads TGCGCCAGCAGCTCCGGAGGGCGCTGGGATGGCGAGCAGTACTTC. It is translated as CASSSGGRWDGEQYF. The whole variable domain, remainder taken from reference TRBV5-1 and TRBJ2-7, is KAGVTQTPRYLIKTRGQQVTLSCSPISGHRSVSWYQQTPGQGLQFLFEYFSETQRNKGNFPGRFSGRQFSNSRSEMNVSTLELGDSALYLCASSSGGRWDGEQYFGPGTRLTVT.

The V call is TRBV7-2, the J call TRBJ2-1; possible D gene TRBD1, 6 bases. V was clipped by 6 bases and J by 2 bases, with 11 bases between them. This CDR3 comprises 14 residues. CDR1 is SGHTA and CDR2 is FQGNSA in the germline V gene. The CDR3 bases are TGTGCCAGCAGTAACAGGGACCCCTACAATGAGCAGTTCTTC. Translated, it gives CASSNRDPYNEQFF.

V and J are TRBV6-1 and TRBJ2-3; possibly TRBD2 for D (6 bases). V lost 6 bases and J 9 bases, leaving 13 bases between the germline ends. The CDR3 has 12 residues. Germline loops: CDR1 MNHNS, CDR2 SASEGT. The CDR3 region is CASRGSSETQYF. The DNA for the CDR3 is TGTGCCAGCAGGGGGTCTAGCGAAACGCAGTATTTT.

This clonotype has ten or more counts. This sequence joins TRBV20-1 and TRBJ2-1; D ambiguous. The CDR3 length is 11 residues. Trimming removed 0 bases at V and 9 bases at J, with 6 bases between. Germline loops: CDR1 DFQATT, CDR2 SNEGSKA (reference sequence). In nucleotides, the CDR3 is TGCAGTGCTAGAGATCTGATTGAGCAGTTCTTC. It codes for CSARDLIEQFF.

In this sample, this clonotype turned up a few times. The rearrangement uses TRBV7-8 and TRBJ2-7; D could derive from TRBD1 or TRBD2 (5 bases each). In germline, CDR1 is SGHVS, CDR2 FQNEAQ. There are 17 residues in the CDR3. Between the trimmed V and J ends, which lost 1 base and 0 bases, there was a span of 16 bases. In nucleotides, the CDR3 is TGTGCCAGCAGCTTAGGACGGGGACCAGCCCTCTCCTACGAGCAGTACTTC. As protein: CASSLGRGPALSYEQYF.

This rearrangement joins TRBV4-3 to TRBJ2-7; TRBD1 matches at 8 bases. TRBJ2-5 explains the end of the DNA better; the J call may be wrong. CDR3 length: 15 amino acids. Germline V gives CDR1 LGHNA, CDR2 YSLEER. CDR3 amino acids: CASSPGTGQGETQYF. The CDR3 coding sequence is TGCGCCAGCAGCCCTGGGACAGGACAAGGGGAGACCCAGTACTTC.

This clonotype was found a few times. V and J are TRBV20-1 and TRBJ2-1, with TRBD2 matching 7 bases. The ends lost 1 base at V and 2 bases at J; junction bases unmatched: 5. Germline values: CDR1 DFQATT, CDR2 SNEGSKA (reference sequence). CDR3 size: 15 residues. In DNA, the CDR3 is TGCAGTGCTAGAGCCATCGCGGGAGCCTACAATGAGCAGTTCTTC. It encodes CSARAIAGAYNEQFF.

The V and J genes are TRBV9 and TRBJ2-3, with 7 nucleotides matching TRBD1. Unmatched junction bases numbered 2, after V lost 3 bases and J lost 1 base. The length of the CDR3 is 14 residues. In germline, CDR1 is SGDLS, CDR2 YYNGEE. CDR3 sequence reads: CASSAQGGTDTQYF. As DNA, the CDR3 is TGTGCCAGCAGCGCCCAGGGGGGCACAGATACGCAGTATTTT.

This clonotype appeared a few times. V and J are TRBV10-3 and TRBJ2-5; D uncertain. CDR3 length: 11 residues. Trimming shortened V by 3 bases and J by 1 base, and 0 bases separated the two germline ends. The germline V gene encodes CDR1 ENHRY and CDR2 SYGVKD. The DNA for the CDR3 is TGTGCCATCAGTGACCAAGAGACCCAGTACTTC. Translation: CAISDQETQYF.

CDR3 in DNA: TGTGCCAGCAGTCTACGGACACTTTATAGCAATCAGCCCCAGCATTTT. The encoded protein is CASSLRTLYSNQPQHF. The chain links TRBV27 to TRBJ1-5; tentatively, D is TRBD1 (5 bases). Germline V gene data show CDR1 as MNHEY and CDR2 as SMNVEV (reference sequence). V was cut by 5 bases and J by 0 bases, with 14 bases left in between. The CDR3 length is 16 residues.

A few counts support this clonotype. The chain carries TRBV20-1 and TRBJ2-3, with no clear D. V was pared by 2 bases and J by 0 bases, with 12 bases between. CDR3 length: 15 residues. Germline CDR1 reads DFQATT; CDR2 reads SNEGSKA (reference sequence). The CDR3 coding sequence is TGCAGTGCTAGATTCCCGGTGACTAGCACAGATACGCAGTATTTT. This sequence encodes CSARFPVTSTDTQYF.

V usage is TRBV20-1 and J usage is TRBJ2-4; no definite D call. With the DNA end fitting TRBJ2-7 better, the J assignment may be wrong. Germline V lookup: CDR1 DFQATT, CDR2 SNEGSKA (reference sequence). This CDR3 has 13 amino acids. The CDR3 sequence: CSAREFATAEQYF. The CDR3 bases are TGCAGTGCTAGAGAGTTTGCGACGGCCGAGCAGTACTTC.

This chain uses TRBV10-3 with TRBJ1-1; D ambiguous. CDR3 length: 13 residues. Deletions cut 2 bases from V and 0 bases from J, with 4 bases between. Germline V gives CDR1 ENHRY, CDR2 SYGVKD. In DNA form, the CDR3 reads TGTGCCATCAGTGAGCGGGTGAACACTGAAGCTTTCTTT. It specifies CAISERVNTEAFF.

Points on this clonotype: A much larger clone sits a single nucleotide away, making a read error possible. The chain links TRBV5-1 to TRBJ2-3, with a possible D match to TRBD2 (5 bases). The germline gives CDR1 SGHRS, CDR2 YFSETQ. The CDR3 totals 16 residues. CDR3 residues: CASSLESDASTDAQYF. For the CDR3, the DNA is TGCGCCAGCAGCTTGGAAAGCGACGCTAGCACAGATGCGCAGTATTTT.

This clonotype was observed a single time. The chain has TRBV5-1 and TRBJ2-7; 9 bases are shared with TRBD1. This CDR3 contains 14 residues. Germline loops: CDR1 SGHRS, CDR2 YFSETQ. The ends lost 4 bases at V and 0 bases at J; junction bases unmatched: 2. The DNA for the CDR3 is TGCGCCAGCAGCGGGGACAGGGACTCCTACGAGCAGTACTTC. Translation gives CASSGDRDSYEQYF.

The chain recombines TRBV7-9 with TRBJ1-1, with 8 bases that match TRBD1. This CDR3 comprises 15 residues. The germline V gene encodes CDR1 SEHNR and CDR2 FQNEAQ (reference sequence). After removal of 5 bases from V and 3 bases from J, the junction contained 8 bases not matched to a gene. The CDR3 coding sequence is TGTGCCAGCAGCAAGTACAGGGGGATGGACACTGAAGCTTTCTTT. This gives the protein CASSKYRGMDTEAFF.

The chain carries TRBV29-1 and TRBJ2-1, with D unclear. V lost 8 bases and J 6 bases, leaving 11 bases between the germline ends. The germline V gene has CDR1 SQVTM and CDR2 ANQGSEA. This CDR3 has 11 residues. CDR3 DNA sequence: TGCAGCTCTAAGACGGGCAATGAGCAGTTCTTC. Protein sequence: CSSKTGNEQFF.

Remarks on this clonotype: One end of the junction varies from germline; a read error may be responsible. This sequence joins TRBV7-8 and TRBJ1-2, with 7 bases fitting TRBD1. Germline V lookup: CDR1 SGHVS, CDR2 FQNEAQ. The length of the CDR3 is 16 residues. The CDR3 DNA reads as TGTGCCAGCAGCGGGCAGGGCAGGGGGACTAACTGTGGCTACACCTTC. This gives the protein CASSGQGRGTNCGYTF.

This clonotype was counted once. This chain joins TRBV5-1 and TRBJ1-1; a weak D match, TRBD1 (5 bases). The ends were cut back, 0 bases at V and 11 bases at J, with 14 bases in the middle. Germline V gene data show CDR1 as SGHRS and CDR2 as YFSETQ. The CDR3 loop spans 13 amino acids. The CDR3 spells CASSLVGDRGAFF. DNA of the CDR3: TGCGCCAGCAGCTTGGTAGGGGACCGGGGCGCTTTCTTT.